The 8 T cell receptor beta chains below come from one sample, sequenced in a study of blood T cell repertoires in COVID-19. TCRdb's copy holds only in-frame clones and misses some; the assay was immunoSEQ multiplex PCR. Of some 120,000 clones in the sample, roughly 80% were seen once. Sequencing was carried out using peripheral blood. These receptors were obtained from a human donor in a cohort sampled during active COVID-19.

This clone has more than one count but fewer than ten. This chain joins TRBV2 and TRBJ1-2; 8 bases are shared with TRBD1. In germline, CDR1 is SNHLY, CDR2 FYNNEI. The V and J ends lost 6 bases and 4 bases, in that order; junction bases with no gene match: 4. The CDR3 loop spans 13 amino acids. CDR3 region: CASRPGTGYGYTF. CDR3 coding DNA: TGTGCCAGCAGGCCCGGGACAGGCTATGGCTACACCTTC.

V gene TRBV7-9 combines with J gene TRBJ1-2, with TRBD1 matching over 8 bases. J lost 1 base, V lost 6 bases, and 7 bases had no gene match. The germline gives CDR1 SEHNR, CDR2 FQNEAQ (reference sequence). CDR3 length: 15 amino acids. CDR3 sequence (DNA): TGTGCCAGCAGTCCCTGGGACAGGATTAACTATGGCTACACCTTC. This sequence encodes CASSPWDRINYGYTF.

The gene calls are TRBV6-5 and TRBJ1-2, with TRBD1 matching over 10 bases. The germline gives CDR1 MNHEY, CDR2 SVGAGI. Losses at the gene ends were 6 bases for V and 6 bases for J; bases not matched to a gene: 10. CDR3 size: 15 residues. The CDR3 sequence: CASRGRTGGLNGYTF. DNA of the CDR3: TGTGCCAGCAGGGGCCGGACAGGGGGACTTAATGGCTACACCTTC.

This chain links TRBV15 with TRBJ1-4; a possible D gene is TRBD1 (6 bases). The germline V gene encodes CDR1 LNHNV and CDR2 YYDKDF (reference sequence). Trimming removed 5 bases from V and 4 bases from J, with 11 bases in between. This CDR3 comprises 14 residues. The CDR3 protein is CATSLRTVNEKLFF. In DNA, the CDR3 is TGTGCCACCAGCTTACGGACAGTTAATGAAAAACTGTTTTTT.

This clone is medium-sized within its sample. The chain uses TRBV27 and TRBJ2-2, with 7 bases fitting TRBD1. This CDR3 contains 14 residues. Germline V CDR1 and CDR2: MNHEY, SMNVEV (reference sequence). Trimming removed 5 bases from V and 7 bases from J; junction bases left unmatched: 7. The CDR3 region is CASSPTGLVGELFF. The CDR3 nucleotides read TGTGCCAGCAGTCCGACAGGGTTGGTCGGGGAGCTGTTTTTT.

The V call is TRBV29-1, the J call TRBJ1-5; TRBD1 is a possible D gene (5 bases). CDR1 and CDR2 (germline): SQVTM, ANQGSEA. The CDR3 runs to 11 residues. V was trimmed by 6 bases and J by 11 bases, leaving 14 bases between them. CDR3 coding DNA: TGCAGCGTATCGGAGGGGTCGACCCAGCATTTT. It encodes CSVSEGSTQHF.

The rearrangement links TRBV10-3 to TRBJ2-2, with 8 bases aligning to TRBD2. The CDR3 has 19 residues. CDR1 is ENHRY, CDR2 SYGVKD, per germline. Unmatched junction bases numbered 18, after V lost 7 bases and J lost 2 bases. The DNA of the CDR3 is TGTGCCATCACCGACAGGACCTTTCTCCGGGGGGGAAACACCGGGGAGCTGTTTTTT. Its translation: CAITDRTFLRGGNTGELFF.

The chain joins TRBV27 to TRBJ1-2; weak D call: TRBD1 (6 bases). CDR3 length: 15 residues. V lost 0 bases and J 4 bases, leaving 12 bases between the germline ends. CDR1 and CDR2 (germline): MNHEY, SMNVEV (reference sequence). CDR3 protein: CASSLSTPGAYGYTF. The CDR3 nucleotides read TGTGCCAGCAGTTTATCGACCCCAGGGGCCTATGGCTACACCTTC.